These 15 T cell receptor beta chains were sequenced from one sample in a study of blood T cell repertoires in COVID-19. The repertoire was sequenced with immunoSEQ multiplex PCR; TCRdb's copy has only in-frame clones and lacks some. The sample has about 110,000 clones; about 90% are singletons. The sample comprised peripheral blood. These receptors all stem from a woman between 25 and 40 years old with acute or convalescent COVID-19.

The chain uses TRBV7-9 and TRBJ2-7; perhaps TRBD1 as D (6 bases). The CDR3 runs to 12 residues. The V gene lost 2 bases and the J gene lost 9 bases, with 11 bases spanning the gap. Germline V gives CDR1 SEHNR, CDR2 FQNEAQ (reference sequence). In DNA form, the CDR3 reads TGTGCCAGCAGCTTACAGGGGCTGGGGCAGTACTTC. It translates to CASSLQGLGQYF.

V gene TRBV6-4 combines with J gene TRBJ1-5; D perhaps matches TRBD1 (6 bases). CDR1 and CDR2 from the germline V gene are MRHNA and SNTAGT. V was cut by 8 bases and J by 4 bases, with 18 bases left in between. CDR3 length: 15 amino acids. CDR3 DNA: TGTGCCAGCGGCCAGACAGGAGATTCGAATCAGCCCCAGCATTTT. Its translation is CASGQTGDSNQPQHF.

The CDR3 bases are TGTGCCATCAGTGAGCCTGAGGAGGTCCACACCATATATTTT. Its protein product is CAISEPEEVHTIYF. This chain uses TRBV10-3 with TRBJ1-3; no reliable D call. Trimming left V 2 bases short and J 8 bases short, with 13 bases between. CDR1 ENHRY and CDR2 SYGVKD come from the germline V gene. The CDR3 loop spans 14 amino acids.

The gene calls are TRBV25-1 and TRBJ1-5, with D maybe TRBD1 (6 bases). V lost 8 bases to trimming and J lost 0 bases, with 23 bases between them. CDR1 and CDR2 from the germline V gene are MGHDK and SYGVNS. The CDR3 spans 18 residues. CDR3 in DNA: TGTGCCAGCCCGAACGGGGGGCAGGAGGATTATAGCAATCAGCCCCAGCATTTT. It specifies CASPNGGQEDYSNQPQHF.

The chain couples TRBV18 to TRBJ2-3; possible D gene TRBD2, 5 bases. CDR1 and CDR2 from the germline V gene are KGHSH and LQKENI. The V end was cut by 0 bases, the J end by 3 bases, with 13 bases between. The CDR3 has 16 amino acids. The CDR3 sequence is CASSPPGGSGTDTQYF. As DNA, the CDR3 is TGTGCCAGCTCACCACCGGGCGGCAGCGGAACAGATACGCAGTATTTT.

V is TRBV7-9 and J is TRBJ2-5; TRBD2 matches at 13 bases. This CDR3 comprises 16 residues. With 1 base clipped from V and 2 bases from J, the junction kept 1 base outside the gene matches. The V gene's germline CDR1 is SEHNR and CDR2 FQNEAQ (reference sequence). Here the CDR3 reads CASSLGLAGGQETQYF. CDR3 nucleotide sequence: TGTGCCAGCAGCTTAGGACTAGCGGGGGGTCAAGAGACCCAGTACTTC.

The V gene is TRBV27, the J gene TRBJ2-7; perhaps TRBD2 as D (5 bases). The CDR3 runs 15 residues. CDR1 is MNHEY, CDR2 SMNVEV, per germline (reference sequence). V lost 3 bases, J lost 4 bases, and 16 bases lay in between. CDR3 sequence reads: CASSLAGNGGYEQYF. DNA for the CDR3: TGTGCCAGCAGTTTGGCCGGGAACGGCGGGTACGAGCAGTACTTC.

The rearrangement links TRBV24-1 to TRBJ2-5; 10 bases align to TRBD2. J was trimmed by 4 bases and V by 0 bases; bases with no gene match: 4. The germline V gene encodes CDR1 KGHDR and CDR2 SFDVKD. This CDR3 is built from 16 residues. CDR3 amino acids: CATSDLASGSRETQYF. The CDR3 region has the DNA TGTGCCACCAGTGATTTGGCTAGCGGGAGTCGAGAGACCCAGTACTTC.

As DNA, the CDR3 is TGTGCCAGCAGCCACCGGGACAGGACCTACGAGCAGTACTTC. Amino acids: CASSHRDRTYEQYF. This chain joins TRBV11-3 and TRBJ2-7; 8 nucleotides agree with TRBD1. CDR3 size: 14 residues. Germline V lookup: CDR1 SGHNT, CDR2 YENEEA. V trimming: 5 bases; J trimming: 2 bases; junction bases outside the gene matches: 5. Based on the CDR3 plus reference TRBV11-3 and TRBJ2-7, the full variable domain is EAGVVQSPRYKIIEKKQPVAFWCNPISGHNTLYWYLQNLGQGPELLIRYENEEAVDDSQLPKDRFSAERLKGVDSTLKIQPAELGDSAVYLCASSHRDRTYEQYFGPGTRLTVT.

The chain is built from TRBV6-5 and TRBJ1-6; D is possibly TRBD1 (5 bases). Trimming removed 7 bases at V and 7 bases at J, with 17 bases between. Germline V CDR1 and CDR2: MNHEY, SVGAGI. The CDR3 spans 15 residues. The CDR3 here is CASTRRGGENSPLHF. CDR3 nucleotides: TGTGCCAGCACTCGGCGGGGGGGGGAAAATTCACCCCTCCACTTT.

This clone appeared a single time. The chain joins TRBV30 to TRBJ2-7; weak D call: TRBD1 (5 bases). The CDR3 contains 12 residues. The ends were cut back, 5 bases at V and 4 bases at J, with 12 bases in the middle. Germline CDR1 is GTSNPN and CDR2 is SVGIG (reference sequence). The CDR3 nucleotides are TGTGCCTGGTCCGGTTCAGGGTACGAGCAGTACTTC. It codes for CAWSGSGYEQYF.

The V and J genes are TRBV4-2 and TRBJ1-4; 10 bases align to TRBD1. Trimming removed 4 bases from V and 6 bases from J; junction bases left unmatched: 5. The V gene's germline CDR1 is LGHNA and CDR2 YNFKEQ. There are 15 residues in the CDR3. CDR3 region: CASSLGQGEDEKLFF. The CDR3 DNA reads as TGTGCCAGCAGCCTCGGACAGGGGGAGGATGAAAAACTGTTTTTT.

CDR3: CAWSASYEAFF. Written as DNA, the CDR3 is TGTGCCTGGAGTGCTTCTTATGAAGCTTTCTTT. The V gene is TRBV30, the J gene TRBJ1-1; no clear D. Germline CDR1 reads GTSNPN; CDR2 reads SVGIG (reference sequence). This CDR3 comprises 11 residues. Trimming shortened V by 1 base and J by 7 bases, and 7 bases separated the two germline ends.

The CDR3 DNA reads TGTGCCAGCAGTTTATCAGAGACCCAGTACTTC. Translation gives CASSLSETQYF. V is TRBV6-2 or TRBV6-3 and J is TRBJ2-5; D is uncertain. CDR3 length: 11 amino acids. V was pared by 4 bases and J by 4 bases, with 4 bases between. CDR1 is MNHEY and CDR2 is SVGEGT in the germline V gene.

This clone has a count of ten or more. The chain combines TRBV7-6 with TRBJ1-1; D is perhaps TRBD1 (6 bases). The CDR3 runs to 17 residues. With 3 bases removed from V and 0 bases from J, the gap between germline ends came to 17 bases. Germline values: CDR1 SGHVS, CDR2 FNYEAQ. The CDR3 bases are TGTGCCAGCAGCTTGTCCCCCCCGCAGGGGCTGAACACTGAAGCTTTCTTT. It codes for CASSLSPPQGLNTEAFF.